These 12 T cell receptor beta chains originate from one sample sequenced in a study of blood T cell repertoires in COVID-19. Repertoires were generated with immunoSEQ multiplex PCR, while TCRdb's copy carries only in-frame clones and drops some. The table shows 130,000 or so clones, with approximately 85% occurring only once. Material for sequencing was peripheral blood. Every receptor here comes from a human donor in a cohort sampled during active COVID-19.

The CDR3 DNA reads as TGTGCCACCGGACAGGGGGTTAGTTACGAGCAGTACTTC. This encodes CATGQGVSYEQYF. The chain joins TRBV7-2 to TRBJ2-7, with 10 bases aligning to TRBD1. Looked up from germline, CDR1 is SGHTA and CDR2 is FQGNSA. The CDR3 is made up of 13 amino acids. V was clipped by 10 bases and J by 4 bases; unmatched bases: 7.

This clone has a single count. The rearrangement uses TRBV4-1 and TRBJ2-1; 10 nucleotides align to TRBD1. The CDR3 is made up of 16 amino acids. With V trimmed by 0 bases and J by 6 bases, 5 bases remained unmatched. Germline loops: CDR1 MGHRA, CDR2 YSYEKL. The CDR3 reads CASSQEGQGYGNEQFF. The DNA for the CDR3 is TGCGCCAGCAGCCAAGAGGGACAGGGGTATGGCAATGAGCAGTTCTTC.

This chain links TRBV5-6 with TRBJ1-2; 7 nucleotides agree with TRBD1. CDR1 and CDR2 (germline): SGHDT, YYEEEE. V dropped 6 bases and J dropped 0; count of bases not matched to a gene: 5. CDR3 length equals 14 residues. The CDR3 nucleotides read TGTGCCAGCACCCGACAGGGCCCTAACTATGGCTACACCTTC. Amino acids: CASTRQGPNYGYTF.

This clone was counted a few times. The chain couples TRBV12-5 to TRBJ2-3; 12 bases map to TRBD2. The CDR3 consists of 16 residues. Germline loops: CDR1 LGHNT, CDR2 FRNRAP. Germline trimming cut 5 bases from V and 2 bases from J; bases unmatched to any gene: 5. In DNA, the CDR3 is TGTGCTAGTGGTCAACTAGCGGGGGGATACACAGATACGCAGTATTTT. Translated: CASGQLAGGYTDTQYF.

The rearrangement joins TRBV6-6 to TRBJ2-5, with a weak D call TRBD2 (6 bases). The CDR3 runs to 16 residues. Germline-derived CDR1 and CDR2 are MNHNY and SVGAGI (reference sequence). The V gene lost 0 bases and the J gene lost 4 bases, with 15 bases spanning the gap. The CDR3 region has the DNA TGTGCCAGCAGTTACTCGATCCTGGGAGGCGGAGAGACCCAGTACTTC. Translated, it gives CASSYSILGGGETQYF.

CDR3 DNA sequence: TGTGCCAGCATCCGGACAGGCCTCTCTGGGGCCAACGTCCTGACTTTC. This codes for CASIRTGLSGANVLTF. This chain links TRBV11-2 with TRBJ2-6, with TRBD1 identical over 7 bases. This CDR3 is built from 16 residues. Losses at the gene ends were 7 bases for V and 0 bases for J; bases not matched to a gene: 6. Germline loops: CDR1 SGHAT, CDR2 FQNNGV.

The V and J genes are TRBV12-3 or TRBV12-4 and TRBJ2-2; 8 nucleotides agree with TRBD1. Unmatched junction bases numbered 6, after V lost 11 bases and J lost 4 bases. This CDR3 contains 13 residues. CDR3 nucleotides: TGTGCCTCTCTGGGACAGGCCACCGGGGAGCTGTTTTTT. Its translation is CASLGQATGELFF.

The rearrangement links TRBV2 to TRBJ2-7, with D possibly matching TRBD2 (6 bases). V was trimmed by 0 bases and J by 6 bases, leaving 15 bases between them. Germline lookup yields CDR1 SNHLY and CDR2 FYNNEI. The CDR3 is 15 residues long. CDR3 DNA: TGTGCCAGCAGTGAAGCGCTTCAAGGGCGGGGCGAGCAGTACTTC. Translation gives CASSEALQGRGEQYF. The full variable domain, completed using reference TRBV2 and TRBJ2-7, is EPEVTQTPSHQVTQMGQEVILRCVPISNHLYFYWYRQILGQKVEFLVSFYNNEISEKSEIFDDQFSVERPDGSNFTLKIRSTKLEDSAMYFCASSEALQGRGEQYFGPGTRLTVT.

The chain carries TRBV5-4 and TRBJ2-7; TRBD1 agrees at 7 bases. Germline assignment: CDR1 SGHNT and CDR2 YYREEE (reference sequence). This CDR3 spans 15 amino acids. Unmatched junction bases numbered 9, after V lost 0 bases and J lost 6 bases. The CDR3 DNA reads TGTGCCAGCAGCTTGGCCCTTGACAGGGCGGGCGAGCAGTACTTC. Protein sequence: CASSLALDRAGEQYF.

The chain has TRBV7-3 and TRBJ2-1, with 12 bases that match TRBD2. V shed 2 bases, J shed 4 bases, and the junction held 9 bases outside the gene matches. The germline V gene encodes CDR1 SGHTA and CDR2 FQGTGA. The CDR3 totals 18 residues. The CDR3 loop is CASSLAPSGGAQYNEQFF. The CDR3 coding sequence is TGTGCCAGCAGCTTAGCCCCTAGCGGGGGGGCCCAGTACAATGAGCAGTTCTTC.

V is TRBV6-1 and J is TRBJ1-3; D gene unclear. V shed 0 bases and J shed 0 bases, with 6 bases lying between them. This CDR3 has 15 amino acids. Per the germline V gene, CDR1 is MNHNS and CDR2 is SASEGT. DNA for the CDR3: TGTGCCAGCAGTGAAGCCCCCGTCTCTGGAAACACCATATATTTT. Protein: CASSEAPVSGNTIYF.

The rearrangement joins TRBV2 to TRBJ2-7; 9 bases agree with TRBD1. With 11 bases clipped from V and 2 bases from J, the junction kept 4 bases outside the gene matches. Germline values: CDR1 SNHLY, CDR2 FYNNEI. This CDR3 has 12 residues. As DNA, the CDR3 is TGTGCCCCCGGACAGGGGACCTACGAGCAGTACTTC. Translation: CAPGQGTYEQYF.